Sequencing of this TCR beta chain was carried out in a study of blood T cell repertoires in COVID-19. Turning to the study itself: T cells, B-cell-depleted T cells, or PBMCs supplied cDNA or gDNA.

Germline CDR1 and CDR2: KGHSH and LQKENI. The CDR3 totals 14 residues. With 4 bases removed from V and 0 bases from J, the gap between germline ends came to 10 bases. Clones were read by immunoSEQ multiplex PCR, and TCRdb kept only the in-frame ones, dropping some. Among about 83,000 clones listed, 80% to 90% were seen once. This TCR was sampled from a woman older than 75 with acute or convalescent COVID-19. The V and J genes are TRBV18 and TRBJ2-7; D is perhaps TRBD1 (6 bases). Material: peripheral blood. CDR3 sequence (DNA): TGTGCCAGCTCACTAGACAGGAGCTCCTACGAGCAGTACTTC. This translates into CASSLDRSSYEQYF.